The clone carrying this TCR beta chain came up once. Its antigen is not known. Germline assignment: CDR1 DFQATT and CDR2 SNEGSKA (reference sequence). V was clipped by 8 bases and J by 5 bases, with 19 bases between them. The CDR3 has 14 amino acids. Amplification of TCR beta CDR3 regions was performed using RNA transcripts as template. First-round RT-PCR of the TCR CDR3 relied on the HTBI primer set. TCRdb re-called the multiplex PCR reads with MiXCR, one entry per CDR3 protein. The table lists about 420,000 distinct CDR3 sequences, about a sixth of them singletons. This sample stems from a study of T cells in Graves' hyperthyroidism and ophthalmopathy. Study-wide findings and caveats: Most expanded thyroid clonotypes above 0.001 also appeared in blood. With a median lead of roughly 6.8 months before onset, the model predicted ophthalmopathy.

Hyperthyroidism, newly diagnosed and lasting under 2 months, affected patients aged 18 to 65. Diagnoses were made from clinical symptoms, serum measures (thyroxine and TRAb), thyroid ultrasound and orbital computed tomography. Specimen: blood. This TCR came from a woman under 30 with Graves' hyperthyroidism. This chain links TRBV20-1 with TRBJ1-5; D is ambiguous. This chain's CDR3 is CSPWPKRVHQPQHF. CDR3 DNA: TGCAGTCCATGGCCGAAGAGGGTCCATCAGCCCCAGCATTTT.